Listed below are T cell receptor beta chains from one sample, sequenced in a study of cytomegalovirus exposure and HLA in healthy donors. TCRdb keeps only in-frame clones here, not all; method: immunoSEQ multiplex PCR. The repertoire holds some 170,000 clones, with about two thirds as singletons. Sequenced: PBMCs. Source of these receptors: a woman aged 25 to 45 in good health and CMV-seronegative. The CDR3 runs from the conserved cysteine through the conserved F or W. D genes are given only for firm matches. Clone size is shown for a subset of rows, as once, few, many or a class of expanded clone.

length,size,V,J,D,DNA,CDR3
14,NA,TRBV10-3,TRBJ2-7,NA,TGTGCCATCTGTCCGGGTCGCCCAACCTACGAGCAGTACTTC,CAICPGRPTYEQYF
16,NA,TRBV7-9,TRBJ1-1,TRBD1,TGTGCCAGCAGCTTTGCAGGGGGCTCCCCGAACACTGAAGCTTTCTTT,CASSFAGGSPNTEAFF
15,NA,TRBV7-2,TRBJ2-7,NA,TGTGCCAGCAGCTTAGGGCAATTACAGTACTACGAGCAGTACTTC,CASSLGQLQYYEQYF
18,NA,TRBV25-1,TRBJ2-1,TRBD2,TGTGCCAGCAGCGCCGCCGGGACTAGCGGACCAATATACAATGAGCAGTTCTTC,CASSAAGTSGPIYNEQFF
14,few,TRBV6-4,TRBJ1-2,NA,TGTGCCTCCTCCCGGACAGCCAATAACTATGGCTACACCTTC,CASSRTANNYGYTF
13,NA,TRBV29-1,TRBJ2-7,NA,TGCAGCGTTGAGTCCGGGGAGACCTACGAGCAGTACTTC,CSVESGETYEQYF
16,once,TRBV5-1,TRBJ2-1,NA,TGCGCCAGCAGCTTGGAATCCCAGCGGAGAGGGCCTGAGCAGTTCTTC,CASSLESQRRGPEQFF
15,NA,TRBV19,TRBJ1-5,NA,TGTGCCAGTAGTCAGACACCTTATGGGAATCAGCCCCAGCATTTT,CASSQTPYGNQPQHF
16,NA,TRBV5-6,TRBJ2-2,NA,TGTGCCAGCAGCGGTCTCGGGACAAGGAACACCGGGGAGCTGTTTTTT,CASSGLGTRNTGELFF
15,NA,TRBV27,TRBJ2-1,TRBD2,TGTGCCAGCAGTTTATATCTAGCGGGAGGGTACGAGCAGTTCTTC,CASSLYLAGGYEQFF
20,once,TRBV10-3,TRBJ2-7,TRBD2,TGTGCCATCAGGGGGGGACTAGCGGGGGGCTACGGGTTTCCTCACTACGAGCAGTACTTC,CAIRGGLAGGYGFPHYEQYF
15,NA,TRBV30,TRBJ2-2,TRBD2,TGTGCCTGGAGCAGACTAGCGGGAGTTACCGGGGAGCTGTTTTTT,CAWSRLAGVTGELFF
19,NA,TRBV9,TRBJ1-1,TRBD1,TGTGCCAGCAGCCTCTCCAGGGACAGGGGGCCGGGTTTGTTCACTGAAGCTTTCTTT,CASSLSRDRGPGLFTEAFF
16,NA,TRBV4-2,TRBJ1-1,NA,TGTGCCAGCAGCCAAGATTTTGGACTGTCGAACACTGAAGCTTTCTTT,CASSQDFGLSNTEAFF
16,few,TRBV18,TRBJ1-4,TRBD1,TGTGCCAGCTCTCCGGACAGGGGGCCCGCTAATGAAAAACTGTTTTTT,CASSPDRGPANEKLFF
12,NA,TRBV7-9,TRBJ1-2,NA,TGTGCCAGCAGGAGTGGACTGGATGGCTACACCTTC,CASRSGLDGYTF
15,NA,TRBV27,TRBJ1-2,NA,TGTGCCAGCAGTTCCGCTCGCCAGGGGCTGGATGGCTACACCTTC,CASSSARQGLDGYTF
13,NA,TRBV28,TRBJ2-2,NA,TGTGCCAGTGAGGGAGACCTGGTCGGGGAGCTGTTTTTT,CASEGDLVGELFF
14,NA,TRBV5-1,TRBJ2-4,NA,TGCGCCAGCAGCACAGGAGATGGTTTCGGCATTCAGTACTTC,CASSTGDGFGIQYF